One and the same sample provided the 9 T cell receptor beta chains below, sequenced in a study of cytomegalovirus exposure and HLA in healthy donors. Method: immunoSEQ multiplex PCR; TCRdb's copy keeps in-frame clones and lacks some. The sample records 150,000 to 200,000 clones, 75% to 90% being singletons. The sequenced sample was PBMCs. These TCRs come from a woman under 30 in good health and CMV-seronegative.

The chain employs TRBV7-9 and TRBJ2-7; perhaps TRBD2 as D (6 bases). Trimming took 0 bases from V and 5 from J, leaving 11 bases between them. The length of the CDR3 is 14 residues. CDR1 SEHNR and CDR2 FQNEAQ come from the germline V gene (reference sequence). CDR3 sequence reads: CASSLAEGTDEQYF. The DNA of the CDR3 is TGTGCCAGCAGCTTAGCGGAGGGGACGGACGAGCAGTACTTC.

This rearrangement joins TRBV19 to TRBJ2-7; tentatively, D is TRBD2 (5 bases). V was cut by 10 bases and J by 1 base, with 17 bases left in between. This CDR3 comprises 14 residues. Germline-derived CDR1 and CDR2 are LNHDA and SQIVND (reference sequence). For the CDR3, the DNA is TGTGCCACTTCGCGAGGGTTCCCTTCCTACGAGCAGTACTTC. This encodes CATSRGFPSYEQYF.

This sequence joins TRBV4-3 and TRBJ2-1; 7 bases are shared with TRBD2. CDR1 is LGHNA, CDR2 YSLEER, per germline. The J segment lost 6 bases and the V segment lost 0 bases, leaving 11 bases of the junction unmatched. The length of the CDR3 is 17 residues. CDR3 amino acids: CASSQDLLAEMGNEQFF. CDR3 bases: TGCGCCAGCAGCCAAGATCTTCTAGCGGAGATGGGCAATGAGCAGTTCTTC.

The chain recombines TRBV6-1 with TRBJ2-5; D remains ambiguous. CDR3 size: 16 residues. From germline, CDR1 is MNHNS and CDR2 SASEGT. Trimming left V 0 bases short and J 3 bases short, with 14 bases between. The CDR3 protein is CASSEAGGRSEETQYF. The DNA for the CDR3 is TGTGCCAGCAGTGAAGCAGGTGGCAGGTCCGAAGAGACCCAGTACTTC.

The chain combines TRBV4-1 with TRBJ1-2; D is unclear. Deletions cut 1 base from V and 3 bases from J, with 18 bases between. Germline V lookup: CDR1 MGHRA, CDR2 YSYEKL. The CDR3 is 17 amino acids. The CDR3: CASSQAHREGYDYGYTF. The CDR3 DNA follows: TGCGCCAGCAGCCAAGCCCATCGGGAGGGCTACGACTATGGCTACACCTTC.

This clone was detected only a few times. V is TRBV27 and J is TRBJ1-2; a possible D gene is TRBD1 (5 bases). CDR3 length equals 13 residues. Trimming took off 3 bases at V and 4 bases at J, with 9 bases between the two ends. Germline V CDR1 and CDR2: MNHEY, SMNVEV (reference sequence). The chain's CDR3 is CASSFRQGYGYTF. The CDR3 DNA follows: TGTGCCAGCAGTTTTCGGCAGGGCTATGGCTACACCTTC.

This clone was picked up one time. This rearrangement joins TRBV11-2 to TRBJ1-3; the D is unclear. V dropped 5 bases and J dropped 2 bases, with 13 bases sitting between them. The CDR3 consists of 15 residues. Germline CDR1 SGHAT, CDR2 FQNNGV. CDR3 DNA: TGTGCCAGCAGCCTGACCTACGGGGCTGGAAACACCATATATTTT. Translation gives CASSLTYGAGNTIYF. Full variable domain (outside the CDR3, taken from reference TRBV11-2 and TRBJ1-3): EAGVAQSPRYKIIEKRQSVAFWCNPISGHATLYWYQQILGQGPKLLIQFQNNGVVDDSQLPKDRFSAERLKGVDSTLKIQPAKLEDSAVYLCASSLTYGAGNTIYFGEGSWLTVV.

This chain connects TRBV15 to TRBJ1-1; a possible D gene is TRBD1 (5 bases). There are 14 residues in the CDR3. Trimming pared 0 bases from V and 5 bases from J, leaving 10 bases between. Germline values: CDR1 LNHNV, CDR2 YYDKDF (reference sequence). The DNA for the CDR3 is TGTGCCACCAGCAGAGACAGGGAGGGGACTGAAGCTTTCTTT. Translation: CATSRDREGTEAFF. Together with reference TRBV15 and TRBJ1-1, the CDR3 gives the full variable domain: DAMVIQNPRYQVTQFGKPVTLSCSQTLNHNVMYWYQQKSSQAPKLLFHYYDKDFNNEADTPDNFQSRRPNTSFCFLDIRSPGLGDTAMYLCATSRDREGTEAFFGQGTRLTVV.

The rearrangement joins TRBV30 to TRBJ1-2, with D uncertain. Per germline, CDR1 GTSNPN and CDR2 SVGIG (reference sequence). The CDR3 runs to 15 residues. Trimming took 3 bases from V and 4 from J, leaving 18 bases between them. CDR3 amino acids: CAWSVRRGIGYGYTF. For the CDR3, the DNA is TGTGCCTGGAGCGTTCGTAGAGGAATAGGCTATGGCTACACCTTC.